This passage covers 18 T cell receptor beta chains from one sample sequenced in a study of Tregs in tolerant kidney transplant recipients. Only in-frame clones appear in the TCRdb table, and some are missing; sequencing was by immunoSEQ multiplex PCR. The profile covers 90,000 or so clones, with 80% to 95% appearing a single time and more than 1.5% taken by the ten largest. Related graft donors supplied nonmyeloablative bone marrow transplants, and mixed chimerism was transient. Specimen: CD4+ T cells from blood (PBMCs), collected 12 months after the transplant. Source of these receptors: a human patient who received a combined kidney and bone marrow transplant. The T cells may come from the graft donor.

V is TRBV4-3 and J is TRBJ1-6; D remains unclear. Trimming took off 0 bases at V and 8 bases at J, with 5 bases between the two ends. The CDR3 is 13 residues long. Looked up from germline, CDR1 is LGHNA and CDR2 is YSLEER. The DNA of the CDR3 is TGCGCCAGCAGCCAAGATTGGCATTCACCCCTCCACTTT. Translating it yields CASSQDWHSPLHF.

The chain employs TRBV11-3 and TRBJ2-7; the D is unclear. Deletions cut 1 base from V and 2 bases from J, with 9 bases between. Germline V gene data show CDR1 as SGHNT and CDR2 as YENEEA. The CDR3 loop spans 14 amino acids. DNA of the CDR3: TGTGCCAGCAGCTTAGGTCCAGAAACCTACGAGCAGTACTTC. It codes for CASSLGPETYEQYF.

CDR3 nucleotide sequence: TGTGCCACCAGCAGAGATGTGCGGACACTCTACGAGCAGTACTTC. It translates to CATSRDVRTLYEQYF. The chain uses TRBV15 and TRBJ2-7; a possible D gene is TRBD1 (5 bases). The CDR3 has 15 residues. CDR1 and CDR2 (germline): LNHNV, YYDKDF (reference sequence). V dropped 0 bases and J dropped 3 bases, with 12 bases sitting between them. Drawing the rest from reference TRBV15 and TRBJ2-7, the complete variable domain is DAMVIQNPRYQVTQFGKPVTLSCSQTLNHNVMYWYQQKSSQAPKLLFHYYDKDFNNEADTPDNFQSRRPNTSFCFLDIRSPGLGDTAMYLCATSRDVRTLYEQYFGPGTRLTVT.

The V and J genes are TRBV11-2 and TRBJ2-1; D possibly corresponds to TRBD2 (6 bases). CDR1 is SGHAT and CDR2 is FQNNGV in the germline V gene. The CDR3 has 15 residues. Trimming left V 6 bases short and J 3 bases short, with 15 bases between. The CDR3 region has the DNA TGTGCCAGCAGGGCAGGCGGGACCTACTACAATGAGCAGTTCTTC. Encoded protein: CASRAGGTYYNEQFF.

V is TRBV11-1 and J is TRBJ2-7; 10 nucleotides line up with TRBD2. V trimming: 4 bases; J trimming: 2 bases; junction bases outside the gene matches: 8. CDR3 length: 16 residues. From germline, CDR1 is SGHAT and CDR2 FQDESV (reference sequence). CDR3 in amino acids: CASSYVSGRKTYEQYF. CDR3 in DNA: TGTGCCAGCAGCTATGTTAGCGGGAGGAAAACCTACGAGCAGTACTTC. The full variable domain, its missing parts supplied by reference TRBV11-1 and TRBJ2-7, is EAEVAQSPRYKITEKSQAVAFWCDPISGHATLYWYRQILGQGPELLVQFQDESVVDDSQLPKDRFSAERLKGVDSTLKIQPAELGDSAMYLCASSYVSGRKTYEQYFGPGTRLTVT.

The chain joins TRBV28 to TRBJ2-5; D remains unclear. V gave up 3 bases and J gave up 2 bases, with 7 bases separating them. Germline V gives CDR1 MDHEN, CDR2 SYDVKM. The CDR3 runs to 13 residues. The CDR3 is CASSLVQQETQYF. For the CDR3, the DNA is TGTGCCAGCAGTTTGGTACAGCAAGAGACCCAGTACTTC.

The chain has TRBV11-3 and TRBJ1-3, with D uncertain. Deletions cut 0 bases from V and 2 bases from J, with 5 bases between. Per germline, CDR1 SGHNT and CDR2 YENEEA. The length of the CDR3 is 14 residues. In nucleotides, the CDR3 is TGTGCCAGCAGCTTAGACAGAACTGGAAACACCATATATTTT. This gives the protein CASSLDRTGNTIYF.

The rearrangement uses TRBV5-1 and TRBJ2-5, with 11 bases fitting TRBD2. The DNA end is more similar to TRBJ2-7, so the J call may be wrong. Germline V gene sequence: CDR1 SGHRS, CDR2 YFSETQ. This CDR3 has 17 amino acids. The CDR3 DNA reads as TGCGCCAGCAGCCCCAGTCCGACTAGCGGGGTCTCCTACGAGCAGTACTTC. It translates to CASSPSPTSGVSYEQYF.

The chain joins TRBV6-5 to TRBJ1-6, with D unclear. This CDR3 region has 14 residues. Germline CDR1 reads MNHEY; CDR2 reads SVGAGI. Between the trimmed V and J ends, which lost 3 bases and 5 bases, there was a span of 8 bases. The CDR3, as DNA: TGTGCCAGCAGTTATCCCCAAAATAATTCACCCCTCCACTTT. Translation gives CASSYPQNNSPLHF.

The chain is built from TRBV11-2 and TRBJ2-3; D is perhaps TRBD1 (5 bases). Per the germline V gene, CDR1 is SGHAT and CDR2 is FQNNGV. The V and J ends lost 2 bases and 6 bases respectively, with 15 bases between them. The CDR3 runs 15 residues. Here the CDR3 reads CASSLLGLKRDTQYF. The CDR3 region has the DNA TGTGCCAGCAGCTTATTGGGGCTAAAGAGGGATACGCAGTATTTT. The whole variable domain, filled in from reference TRBV11-2 and TRBJ2-3, reads EAGVAQSPRYKIIEKRQSVAFWCNPISGHATLYWYQQILGQGPKLLIQFQNNGVVDDSQLPKDRFSAERLKGVDSTLKIQPAKLEDSAVYLCASSLLGLKRDTQYFGPGTRLTVL.

This chain joins TRBV28 and TRBJ1-2, with TRBD1 identical over 7 bases. This CDR3 contains 14 residues. Germline V gives CDR1 MDHEN, CDR2 SYDVKM. The ends lost 3 bases at V and 3 bases at J; junction bases unmatched: 4. CDR3 in DNA: TGTGCCAGCAGTTTGACAGGGAAGGACTATGGCTACACCTTC. It is translated as CASSLTGKDYGYTF.

This chain joins TRBV19 and TRBJ2-7; D possibly corresponds to TRBD2 (5 bases). CDR1 is LNHDA, CDR2 SQIVND, per germline (reference sequence). The V gene lost 10 bases and the J gene lost 4 bases, with 17 bases spanning the gap. The CDR3 is made up of 13 amino acids. The DNA for the CDR3 is TGTGCCATACAGCTACCGGGAAGGTACGAGCAGTACTTC. Amino acid sequence: CAIQLPGRYEQYF. Complete variable domain (other parts from reference TRBV19 and TRBJ2-7): DGGITQSPKYLFRKEGQNVTLSCEQNLNHDAMYWYRQDPGQGLRLIYYSQIVNDFQKGDIAEGYSVSREKKESFPLTVTSAQKNPTAFYLCAIQLPGRYEQYFGPGTRLTVT.

The V gene is TRBV5-8, the J gene TRBJ2-2; possible D gene TRBD2, 7 bases. The CDR3 is made up of 16 amino acids. Looked up from germline, CDR1 is SGHTS and CDR2 is YDEGEE. V was clipped by 0 bases and J by 5 bases, with 14 bases between them. CDR3 region: CASSLAGGPWTGELFF. The CDR3 region has the DNA TGTGCCAGCAGCTTGGCCGGGGGGCCGTGGACCGGGGAGCTGTTTTTT.

The chain combines TRBV11-2 with TRBJ2-2, with a possible D match to TRBD2 (5 bases). Trimming left V 1 base short and J 4 bases short, with 10 bases between. This CDR3 region has 15 residues. CDR1 and CDR2 from the germline V gene are SGHAT and FQNNGV. The CDR3 loop is CASSLGGSGTGELFF. CDR3 DNA: TGTGCCAGCAGCTTAGGTGGGAGCGGCACCGGGGAGCTGTTTTTT.

The rearrangement joins TRBV4-3 to TRBJ2-3; 7 positions match TRBD2. The CDR3 runs 18 residues. V was pared by 0 bases and J by 5 bases, with 14 bases of the junction left unmatched. Per germline, CDR1 LGHNA and CDR2 YSLEER. The CDR3 sequence is CASSQDRGGTTALDTQYF. CDR3 nucleotide sequence: TGCGCCAGCAGCCAAGATCGGGGCGGGACTACTGCTTTAGATACGCAGTATTTT.

The chain links TRBV12-5 to TRBJ2-3, with 10 bases that match TRBD2. There are 16 residues in the CDR3. J lost 4 bases, V lost 0 bases, and 4 bases had no gene match. The V gene's germline CDR1 is LGHNT and CDR2 FRNRAP. The CDR3 coding sequence is TGTGCTAGTGGTTTGGTCAGCGGGAGGGCTTCAGATACGCAGTATTTT. It specifies CASGLVSGRASDTQYF. Supplemented by reference TRBV12-5 and TRBJ2-3, the full variable domain reads DARVTQTPRHKVTEMGQEVTMRCQPILGHNTVFWYRQTMMQGLELLAYFRNRAPLDDSGMPKDRFSAEMPDATLATLKIQPSEPRDSAVYFCASGLVSGRASDTQYFGPGTRLTVL.

The V call is TRBV7-3, the J call TRBJ2-1; D is possibly TRBD2 (6 bases). Germline CDR1 and CDR2: SGHTA and FQGTGA. The CDR3 length is 15 residues. Deletions cut 2 bases from V and 5 bases from J, with 13 bases between. The CDR3 loop is CASSLVGGYNNEQFF. The DNA for the CDR3 is TGTGCCAGCAGCTTAGTGGGGGGTTATAACAATGAGCAGTTCTTC.

V usage is TRBV7-3 and J usage is TRBJ2-5, with TRBD2 matching over 11 bases. The V gene's germline CDR1 is SGHTA and CDR2 FQGTGA. This CDR3 has 15 amino acids. Unmatched junction bases numbered 5, after V lost 4 bases and J lost 4 bases. The DNA of the CDR3 is TGTGCCAGCAGCTCCACCGGACTAGCGGGAGAGACCCAGTACTTC. Translation: CASSSTGLAGETQYF.